The 22 T cell receptor beta chains below were found in one sample sequenced in a study of cytomegalovirus exposure and HLA in healthy donors. Amplification used 60 Vbeta primers and 13 Jbeta primers. The assay was immunoSEQ multiplex PCR, and TCRdb's table has in-frame clones only and misses some. In the table there are about 160,000 clones, about 72% of which are singletons. Sequences were obtained from PBMCs. The receptors derive from a male donor in good health and CMV-seronegative.

V usage is TRBV7-9 and J usage is TRBJ1-5; the match to TRBD1 covers 9 bases. The ends lost 3 bases at V and 4 bases at J; junction bases unmatched: 10. This CDR3 contains 17 residues. Looked up from germline, CDR1 is SEHNR and CDR2 is FQNEAQ (reference sequence). The CDR3 nucleotides read TGTGCCAGCAGCTTCAACACCGGGACAGGGATAAATCAGCCCCAGCATTTT. Translated: CASSFNTGTGINQPQHF.

This chain joins TRBV20-1 and TRBJ1-2; D is perhaps TRBD1 (5 bases). CDR1 is DFQATT and CDR2 is SNEGSKA in the germline V gene (reference sequence). The V end was cut by 4 bases, the J end by 6 bases, with 9 bases between. The CDR3 is 11 amino acids. CDR3 in amino acids: CSAKTGDGYTF. The CDR3 DNA is TGCAGTGCTAAAACGGGGGATGGCTACACCTTC.

This clone was found a few times. Additional DNA sequences in this sample encode the identical CDR3. The gene calls are TRBV10-3 and TRBJ1-5; D gene uncertain. Per the germline V gene, CDR1 is ENHRY and CDR2 is SYGVKD. The CDR3 is 12 amino acids. V was pared by 3 bases and J by 4 bases, with 4 bases between. DNA for the CDR3: TGTGCCATCAGTGACCGGAATCAGCCCCAGCATTTT. Protein: CAISDRNQPQHF.

This chain connects TRBV29-1 to TRBJ1-2, with 7 bases lining up with TRBD1. The junction had 7 bases not matched to a gene; V was cut back by 0 bases and J by 6 bases. CDR1 and CDR2 from the germline V gene are SQVTM and ANQGSEA. The CDR3 sequence is 14 residues long. DNA for the CDR3: TGCAGCGTTGAAGAGAGATGGCAGGGGGATGGCTACACCTTC. Translating it yields CSVEERWQGDGYTF.

The gene calls are TRBV11-1 and TRBJ1-4, with a possible D match to TRBD1 (6 bases). The CDR3 covers 17 residues. The V gene's germline CDR1 is SGHAT and CDR2 FQDESV (reference sequence). Deletions cut 4 bases from V and 3 bases from J, with 18 bases between. CDR3 sequence: CASSSSGVGEANEKLFF. CDR3 DNA sequence: TGTGCCAGCAGCTCATCAGGGGTCGGTGAGGCTAATGAAAAACTGTTTTTT.

The CDR3 region is CASSLQGGEQFF. CDR3 DNA sequence: TGTGCCAGCAGTTTACAGGGGGGTGAGCAGTTCTTC. This chain connects TRBV6-1 to TRBJ2-1; 8 bases fit TRBD1. The CDR3 contains 12 residues. Germline CDR1 MNHNS, CDR2 SASEGT. J was trimmed by 9 bases and V by 5 bases; bases with no gene match: 3.

This clone has a handful of counts. The chain employs TRBV19 and TRBJ1-5; TRBD1 matches 8 bases. V dropped 5 bases and J dropped 0; count of bases not matched to a gene: 3. This CDR3 has 15 amino acids. CDR1 is LNHDA and CDR2 is SQIVND in the germline V gene (reference sequence). The CDR3 DNA follows: TGTGCCAGTAGTGAGACAGGGGATAGCAATCAGCCCCAGCATTTT. Its translation: CASSETGDSNQPQHF.

V gene TRBV10-2 combines with J gene TRBJ1-5; D is ambiguous. Germline V gene data show CDR1 as WSHSY and CDR2 as SAAADI. Trimming shortened V by 11 bases and J by 1 base, and 6 bases separated the two germline ends. The CDR3 is made up of 11 amino acids. The CDR3 region is CAVLSNQPQHF. The DNA of the CDR3 is TGCGCCGTACTCAGCAATCAGCCCCAGCATTTT.

V usage is TRBV5-1 and J usage is TRBJ2-7, with D tentatively TRBD1 (5 bases). Germline assignment: CDR1 SGHRS and CDR2 YFSETQ. V lost 1 base to trimming and J lost 4 bases, with 6 bases between them. The CDR3 extends over 12 amino acids. CDR3 loop: CASSLQGYEQYF. CDR3 nucleotide sequence: TGCGCCAGCAGCTTGCAGGGTTACGAGCAGTACTTC.

The chain links TRBV6-5 to TRBJ1-5, with D maybe TRBD1 (5 bases). Trimming stripped 8 bases from V and 0 bases from J, with 14 bases between. Germline CDR1 MNHEY, CDR2 SVGAGI. The CDR3 extends over 15 amino acids. The CDR3 protein is CASGAGLYSNQPQHF. CDR3 bases: TGTGCCAGCGGTGCAGGGCTATATAGCAATCAGCCCCAGCATTTT.

The chain links TRBV19 to TRBJ2-7; 8 bases agree with TRBD2. Germline assignment: CDR1 LNHDA and CDR2 SQIVND (reference sequence). Trimming removed 3 bases from V and 0 bases from J; junction bases left unmatched: 7. The CDR3 is 16 amino acids. CDR3 bases: TGTGCCAGTAGTATCCGGGGGGGACACTTCTCCTACGAGCAGTACTTC. Amino acids: CASSIRGGHFSYEQYF.

The chain recombines TRBV10-3 with TRBJ2-1; 8 nucleotides agree with TRBD2. V lost 8 bases to trimming and J lost 7 bases; unmatched junction nucleotides: 4. CDR1 is ENHRY and CDR2 is SYGVKD in the germline V gene. CDR3 length: 12 residues. CDR3: CAIAGGLNEQFF. In nucleotides, the CDR3 is TGTGCCATCGCGGGAGGACTGAATGAGCAGTTCTTC.

This clone was counted a single time. The CDR3 region is CASSFSGASGETQYF. For the CDR3, the DNA is TGTGCCAGCAGCTTTTCCGGGGCTAGCGGGGAGACCCAGTACTTC. The chain has TRBV7-2 and TRBJ2-5; 8 bases map to TRBD2. This CDR3 spans 15 amino acids. Unmatched junction bases numbered 8, after V lost 3 bases and J lost 5 bases. Germline V lookup: CDR1 SGHTA, CDR2 FQGNSA.

This chain uses TRBV30 with TRBJ2-5, with D unclear. Trimming removed 2 bases from V and 4 bases from J, with 11 bases in between. The CDR3 runs to 13 residues. Looked up from germline, CDR1 is GTSNPN and CDR2 is SVGIG (reference sequence). The CDR3 DNA is TGTGCCTGGAGTATGCTAGGCGGAGAGACCCAGTACTTC. Protein sequence: CAWSMLGGETQYF. The variable domain in full, with the rest retrieved from reference TRBV30 and TRBJ2-5, is SQTIHQWPATLVQPVGSPLSLECTVEGTSNPNLYWYRQAAGRGLQLLFYSVGIGQISSEVPQNLSASRPQDRQFILSSKKLLLSDSGFYLCAWSMLGGETQYFGPGTRLLVL.

The V call is TRBV19, the J call TRBJ2-1; D perhaps matches TRBD2 (6 bases). Germline assignment: CDR1 LNHDA and CDR2 SQIVND (reference sequence). The length of the CDR3 is 13 residues. V lost 5 bases and J lost 6, with 11 bases in between. DNA for the CDR3: TGTGCCAGTAGTCTGGGACTTTCCAATGAGCAGTTCTTC. It specifies CASSLGLSNEQFF.

V is TRBV30 and J is TRBJ1-2, with 11 bases aligning to TRBD1. The CDR3 length is 13 residues. CDR1 GTSNPN and CDR2 SVGIG come from the germline V gene (reference sequence). Trimming took 6 bases from V and 7 from J; bases not matched to a gene: 7. The chain's CDR3 is CACFLGTGGGYTF. Written as DNA, the CDR3 is TGTGCCTGCTTCCTCGGGACAGGGGGTGGCTACACCTTC. The whole variable domain, filled in from reference TRBV30 and TRBJ1-2, reads SQTIHQWPATLVQPVGSPLSLECTVEGTSNPNLYWYRQAAGRGLQLLFYSVGIGQISSEVPQNLSASRPQDRQFILSSKKLLLSDSGFYLCACFLGTGGGYTFGSGTRLTVV.

The CDR3 sequence is CASSLNGETQYF. CDR3 nucleotides: TGTGCCAGCAGCTTGAACGGGGAGACCCAGTACTTC. The rearrangement joins TRBV5-4 to TRBJ2-5; unclear D gene. Looked up from germline, CDR1 is SGHNT and CDR2 is YYREEE (reference sequence). V was cut by 1 base and J by 5 bases, with 6 bases left in between. This CDR3 is 12 amino acids long.

The chain employs TRBV7-3 and TRBJ1-6, with 7 bases aligning to TRBD1. The germline V gene has CDR1 SGHTA and CDR2 FQGTGA. V lost 4 bases, J lost 10 bases, and 4 bases stayed unmatched. There are 13 residues in the CDR3. Written as DNA, the CDR3 is TGTGCCAGCAGCTGGACAGGAGTGTCACCCCTCCACTTT. Protein sequence: CASSWTGVSPLHF.

The chain is built from TRBV4-3 and TRBJ2-7; 10 nucleotides line up with TRBD2. CDR3 length: 15 residues. V was clipped by 3 bases and J by 3 bases; unmatched bases: 5. The V gene's germline CDR1 is LGHNA and CDR2 YSLEER. The CDR3 coding sequence is TGCGCCAGCAGCCAGGGGACTAGCGCCATCTACGAGCAGTACTTC. Translated: CASSQGTSAIYEQYF.

The V call is TRBV27, the J call TRBJ2-7; TRBD2 matches 8 bases. CDR1 MNHEY and CDR2 SMNVEV come from the germline V gene (reference sequence). Trimming at V came to 5 bases and at J to 0 bases, leaving 6 bases not matched to a gene. This CDR3 region has 15 residues. CDR3 nucleotide sequence: TGTGCCAGCAGTCCGTCTAGCGGGTCCTCCTACGAGCAGTACTTC. It is translated as CASSPSSGSSYEQYF.

J is TRBJ2-7 and V is TRBV18; D is perhaps TRBD1 (6 bases). CDR1 KGHSH and CDR2 LQKENI come from the germline V gene. The CDR3 is made up of 13 amino acids. Trimming left V 2 bases short and J 3 bases short, with 8 bases between. The CDR3 coding sequence is TGTGCCAGCTCACCAGGACAGAACTACGAGCAGTACTTC. Amino acids: CASSPGQNYEQYF.

V usage is TRBV5-1 and J usage is TRBJ2-2, with D possibly being TRBD2 (5 bases). This CDR3 spans 13 amino acids. Trimming left V 2 bases short and J 7 bases short, with 9 bases between. The germline CDR1 and CDR2 sequences are SGHRS and YFSETQ. CDR3 in amino acids: CASSFTGIGELFF. DNA for the CDR3: TGCGCCAGCAGCTTCACGGGGATCGGGGAGCTGTTTTTT.